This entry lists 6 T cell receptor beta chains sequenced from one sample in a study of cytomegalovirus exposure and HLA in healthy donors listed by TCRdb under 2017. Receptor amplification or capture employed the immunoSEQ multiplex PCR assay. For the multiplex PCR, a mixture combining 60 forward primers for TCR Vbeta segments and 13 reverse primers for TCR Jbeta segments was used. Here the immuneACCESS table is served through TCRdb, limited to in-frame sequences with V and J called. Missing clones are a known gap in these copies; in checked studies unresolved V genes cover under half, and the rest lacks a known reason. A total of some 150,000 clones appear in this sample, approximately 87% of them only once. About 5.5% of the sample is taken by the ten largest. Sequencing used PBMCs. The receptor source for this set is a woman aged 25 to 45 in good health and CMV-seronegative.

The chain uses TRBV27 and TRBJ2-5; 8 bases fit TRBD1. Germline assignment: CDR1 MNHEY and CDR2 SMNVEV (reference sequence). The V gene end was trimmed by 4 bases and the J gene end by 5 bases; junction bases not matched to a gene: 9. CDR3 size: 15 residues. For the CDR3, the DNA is TGTGCCAGCAGTTGGGCAGGGGGCGCCCCGGAGACCCAGTACTTC. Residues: CASSWAGGAPETQYF.

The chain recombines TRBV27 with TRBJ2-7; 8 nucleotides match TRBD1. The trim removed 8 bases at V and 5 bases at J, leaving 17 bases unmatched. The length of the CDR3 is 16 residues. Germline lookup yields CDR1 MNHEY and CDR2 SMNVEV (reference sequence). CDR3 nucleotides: TGTGCCAGCTCCCATCGACAGGGGCTCAGCTCGAACGAGCAGTACTTC. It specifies CASSHRQGLSSNEQYF.

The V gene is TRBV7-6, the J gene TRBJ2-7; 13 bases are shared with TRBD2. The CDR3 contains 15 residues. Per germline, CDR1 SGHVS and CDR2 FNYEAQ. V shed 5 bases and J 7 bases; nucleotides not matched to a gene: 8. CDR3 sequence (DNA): TGTGCCAGCAGCGCCGGACTAGCGGGAGTTGGTGAGCAGTACTTC. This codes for CASSAGLAGVGEQYF.

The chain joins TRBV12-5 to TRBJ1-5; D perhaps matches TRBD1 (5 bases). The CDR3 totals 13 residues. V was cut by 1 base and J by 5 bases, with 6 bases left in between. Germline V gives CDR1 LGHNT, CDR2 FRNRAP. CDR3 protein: CASGLDRHQPQHF. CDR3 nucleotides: TGTGCTAGTGGTTTGGACAGGCATCAGCCCCAGCATTTT.

The CDR3 loop reads CASSLVQSTDTQYF. The CDR3 bases are TGCGCCAGCAGCTTGGTCCAGAGCACAGATACGCAGTATTTT. V is TRBV5-1 and J is TRBJ2-3, with unresolved D. V lost 0 bases and J lost 0, with 5 bases in between. The CDR3 is 14 amino acids. Germline-derived CDR1 and CDR2 are SGHRS and YFSETQ.

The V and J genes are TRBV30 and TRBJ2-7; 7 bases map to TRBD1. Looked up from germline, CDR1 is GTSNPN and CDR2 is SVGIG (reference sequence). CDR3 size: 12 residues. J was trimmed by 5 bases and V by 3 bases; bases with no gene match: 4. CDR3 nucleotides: TGTGCCTGGAGCCGGGACAGAGACGAGCAGTACTTC. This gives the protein CAWSRDRDEQYF.